This T cell receptor (beta chain) emerged from a study of PD-1 blockade in classical Hodgkin lymphoma. CDR1 and CDR2 (germline): MNHEY, SVGAGI. CDR3 length: 15 residues. With 5 bases removed from V and 0 bases from J, the gap between germline ends came to 8 bases. Each patient's relapse followed autologous stem cell transplantation, and brentuximab vedotin exposure varied. Complete response, partial response or progressive disease constituted the best response categories observed. Data came from immunoSEQ multiplex PCR; TCRdb stores just in-frame clones and leaves some out. The sample carries about 14,000 clones, around 80% recorded once.

The genes are TRBV6-5 and TRBJ1-6, with D possibly matching TRBD1 (5 bases). This TCR was recovered from a human donor with classical Hodgkin lymphoma. The sequences come from peripheral blood mononuclear cells (PBMCs), collected at baseline. The CDR3, as DNA: TGTGCCAGCAGTCGGGGCAACTCCTATAATTCACCCCTCCACTTT. This sequence encodes CASSRGNSYNSPLHF.